The clone carrying this T cell receptor beta chain appeared many times. Its antigen is undetermined. Sequenced material consisted of expressed TCRB transcripts (all of the isolated RNA was reverse transcribed). TCRdb's copy holds only in-frame clones and misses some; the assay was immunoSEQ multiplex PCR. Among 300,000 or so clones, 9.3% were seen once, and the ten largest hold 0.9% to 1.1%. The data originate from a study of beta chain features in type 1 diabetes. Study conclusions and caveats: Comparison showed that naive, central memory and Treg TCRB repertoires appeared more similar among patients than among healthy donors. Insertions were fewer and deletions more numerous at VDJ junctions in type 1 diabetes patients. Type 1 diabetes patients showed a moderate but significant shortening of TCRB CDR3s in all four CD4+ subsets.

Germline V gives CDR1 KGHSH, CDR2 LQKENI. The CDR3 is made up of 13 amino acids. Deletions cut 5 bases from V and 5 bases from J, with 11 bases between. This sequence joins TRBV18 and TRBJ2-3; D is perhaps TRBD1 or TRBD2 (5 bases each). The sequence was obtained from a man aged 30 to 39 with type 1 diabetes. Sequencing used central memory CD4+ T cells from blood. The CDR3 is CASSTRDRDTQYF. Written as DNA, the CDR3 is TGTGCCAGCTCAACCCGGGACCGAGATACGCAGTATTTT.